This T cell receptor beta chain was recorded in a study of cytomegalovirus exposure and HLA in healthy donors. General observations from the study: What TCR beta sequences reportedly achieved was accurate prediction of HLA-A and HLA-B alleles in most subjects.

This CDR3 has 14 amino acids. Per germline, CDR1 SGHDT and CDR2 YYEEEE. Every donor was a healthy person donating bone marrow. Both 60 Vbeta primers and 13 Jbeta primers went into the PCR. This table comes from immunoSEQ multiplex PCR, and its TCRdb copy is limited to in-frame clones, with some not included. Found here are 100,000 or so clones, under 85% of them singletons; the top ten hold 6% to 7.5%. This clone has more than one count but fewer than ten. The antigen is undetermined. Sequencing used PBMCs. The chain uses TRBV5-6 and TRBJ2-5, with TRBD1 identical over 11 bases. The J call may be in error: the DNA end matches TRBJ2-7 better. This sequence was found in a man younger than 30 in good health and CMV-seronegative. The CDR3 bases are TGTGCCAGCGGGGACAGGGGGGGCTCCTACGAGCAGTACTTC. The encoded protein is CASGDRGGSYEQYF.